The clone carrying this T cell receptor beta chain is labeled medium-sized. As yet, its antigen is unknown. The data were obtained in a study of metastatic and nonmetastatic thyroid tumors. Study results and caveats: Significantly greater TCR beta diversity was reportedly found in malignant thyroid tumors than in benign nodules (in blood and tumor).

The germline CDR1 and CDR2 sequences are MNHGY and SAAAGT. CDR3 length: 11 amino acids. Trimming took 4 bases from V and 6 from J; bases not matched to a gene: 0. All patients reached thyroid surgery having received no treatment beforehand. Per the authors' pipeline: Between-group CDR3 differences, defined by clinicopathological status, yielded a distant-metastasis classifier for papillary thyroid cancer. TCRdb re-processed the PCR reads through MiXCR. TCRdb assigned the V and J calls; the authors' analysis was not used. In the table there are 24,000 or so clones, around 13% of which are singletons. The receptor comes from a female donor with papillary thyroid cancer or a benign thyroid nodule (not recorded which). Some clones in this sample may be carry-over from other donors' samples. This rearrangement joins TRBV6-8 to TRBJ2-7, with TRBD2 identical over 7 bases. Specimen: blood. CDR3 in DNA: TGTGCCAGCAGTTCGGGGGGCGAGCAGTACTTC. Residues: CASSSGGEQYF.